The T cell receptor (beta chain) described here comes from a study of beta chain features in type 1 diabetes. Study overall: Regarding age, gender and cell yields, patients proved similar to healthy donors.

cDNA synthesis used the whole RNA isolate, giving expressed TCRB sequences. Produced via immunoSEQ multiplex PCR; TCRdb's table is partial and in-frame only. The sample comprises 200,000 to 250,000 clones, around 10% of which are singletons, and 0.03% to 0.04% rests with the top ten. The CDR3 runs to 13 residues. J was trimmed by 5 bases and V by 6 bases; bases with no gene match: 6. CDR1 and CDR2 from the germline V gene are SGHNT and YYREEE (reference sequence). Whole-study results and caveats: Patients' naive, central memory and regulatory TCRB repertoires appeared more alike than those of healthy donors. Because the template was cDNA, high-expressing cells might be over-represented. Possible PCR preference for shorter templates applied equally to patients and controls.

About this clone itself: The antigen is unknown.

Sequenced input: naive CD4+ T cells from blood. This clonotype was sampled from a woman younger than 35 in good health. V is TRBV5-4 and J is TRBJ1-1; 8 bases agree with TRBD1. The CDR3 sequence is CASTPDRATEAFF. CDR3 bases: TGTGCCAGCACCCCGGACAGGGCAACTGAAGCTTTCTTT.